This T cell receptor beta chain emerged from a study of T cell responses to AZD1222 COVID-19 vaccine (dated by TCRdb to 2020 to 2023). Looking at the study overall: AZD1222 recipients whose second dose came at about 4 weeks and those whose second dose came at about 12 weeks were combined into one group, since spike-specific TCR depth and breadth did not differ between the two schedules. A total of 233 trial participants underwent TCR sequencing, of whom more than 200 had received two doses of AZD1222 and about 25 had received two doses of the MenACWY control vaccine. Trial participants were enrolled by age into subgroups of 18-55, 56-69 and 70-plus years, and around 140, 26 and 57 TCR-sequenced participants, respectively, were included in these subgroups. Overall study results and their limits: Conclusions about previously exposed vaccinees are limited because only five or six AZD1222 recipients were SARS-CoV-2 seropositive at baseline. Participants were mostly white British, with more females than males. The authors suggested clonal diversity may have been underestimated. After two AZD1222 doses, spike-specific TCR breadth and depth were significantly higher than at day 0 and than in MenACWY recipients. Reportedly, close to half of the unique spike-specific TCRs recognized epitopes lying outside the regions that are mutated in the B.1.351 and B.1.1.7 variants. In the small 56-69-year group, the increase in depth fell short of significance, most likely because of low power. Because no day 14 peak-response samples were available, repertoires were characterized only after the peak T cell response. The whole spike protein was spanned by vaccine-associated CD4 TCRs, and dominant responses were seen in regions 160-218 and 743-854.

Trimming removed 4 bases from V and 8 bases from J; the gene matches leave 5 bases unexplained. From its cysteine to its phenylalanine, the CDR3 spans 15 amino acids. Kept here is only the CDR3 DNA, which spans 45 bases and is read in frame from base 1. CDR1 is given as SGHRS and CDR2 as YFSETQ, both from the germline V gene. What the time point label conveys for this sample: baseline before first vaccination. Samples from vaccinated people were obtained from the UK trials COV001 and COV002, which included a single-blind randomized controlled phase 2/3 trial of AZD1222 (ChAdOx1 nCoV-19) in healthy adults. For TCRbeta chain sequencing, PBMC samples from trial participants were taken at day 0 and at day 28 after the second dose. As regards this clone: Its target antigen remains unknown. No much larger clonotype is one base removed from it; base qualities were not supplied.

The CDR3 regions of human TCRbeta chains were analyzed by immunosequencing. Under the source paper's analysis protocol: TCRs in the repertoires were matched against a reference library of SARS-CoV-2-specific TCRs that had been generated with the MIRA antigen-specificity platform. Breadth was defined as the fraction of unique TCRs that were SARS-CoV-2-associated, and depth was defined as the fraction of total T cells that were SARS-CoV-2-associated. Using the MIRA data, each spike-specific TCR was assigned both to the spike region to which the TCR was reactive and to a CD4 or CD8 class. Log10-transformed breadth and depth values were compared by one-way ANOVA with Sidak's multiple comparisons tests. Here the immuneACCESS table is served through TCRdb, limited to in-frame sequences with V and J called. Missing clones are a known gap in these copies; in checked studies unresolved V genes cover under half, and the rest lacks a known reason. The D gene and trimming were derived from the DNA, and the V and J assignments and clone size from that table. The sample yields approximately 260,000 clones; 93% were counted once. The ten top clones hold roughly 0.5% of the sample.

In this chain, TRBV5-1 is recombined with TRBJ1-6; 11 central nucleotides agree with TRBD1. The sequenced sample was peripheral blood, obtained on day 0 of AZD1222 vaccination. The origin of this receptor is an adult in good health. The CDR3 protein: CASSGGQGVDSPLHF. At the DNA level, the sequence is TGCGCCAGCAGCGGGGGACAGGGGGTGGATTCACCCCTCCACTTT.